This T cell receptor (beta chain) was sequenced for a study of blood T cell repertoires in COVID-19. At the level of the study: Researchers got acute and convalescent COVID-19 samples from the United States, Italy and Spain. Nucleic acid was either cDNA or gDNA, and it came from T cells, B-cell-depleted T cells, or PBMCs.

Original data processing: Amplification with reference gene primers provided the estimates of nucleated cell counts. Some clones are missing from TCRdb's copy, which holds only in-frame ones; the method was immunoSEQ multiplex PCR. The DNA gave D and trimming, while V, J and clone size come from that table. The sample consists of about 160,000 clones, roughly 85% of them appearing once. The CDR3 has 16 residues. J gave up 0 bases and V 6 bases, and 7 bases lay outside the gene matches. Looked up from germline, CDR1 is SGHKS and CDR2 is YYEKEE (reference sequence). The sequence was obtained from a human donor with acute or convalescent COVID-19. The donor label of this sample is uncertain. Sequences were obtained from peripheral blood. V gene TRBV5-5 combines with J gene TRBJ2-1; TRBD1 aligns across 9 bases. Written as DNA, the CDR3 is TGTGCCAGCACGGACAGGGGAGGCCTCTCCTACAATGAGCAGTTCTTC. This translates into CASTDRGGLSYNEQFF.